Listed below are T cell receptor beta chains from one sample, sequenced in a study of cytomegalovirus exposure and HLA in healthy donors. Produced via immunoSEQ multiplex PCR; TCRdb's table is partial and in-frame only. The repertoire shows around 76,000 clones; the top ten hold 1.3% to 1.5%. What was sequenced was PBMCs. The origin of the receptors is a woman aged 60-70 years in good health and CMV-seronegative. CDR3s include the opening cysteine and the closing phenylalanine or tryptophan. D genes are given only for firm matches. Expanded clones are given a class, and other clones once, few, many or no size at all.

cdr3_aa: CASSPGQTNTEAFF
cdr3_nt: TGTGCCAGCAGCCCGGGACAGACGAACACTGAAGCTTTCTTT
d_call: TRBD1
clone_size: -
j_call: TRBJ1-1
v_call: TRBV28

cdr3_aa: CASSTGTGYNEQFF
cdr3_nt: TGTGCCAGCTCAACCGGGACAGGGTACAATGAGCAGTTCTTC
d_call: TRBD1
clone_size: -
j_call: TRBJ2-1
v_call: TRBV18

cdr3_aa: CASSPAGTGYRGYEKLFF
cdr3_nt: TGCGCCAGCAGCCCTGCTGGGACAGGGTATAGGGGATATGAAAAACTGTTTTTT
d_call: TRBD1
clone_size: -
j_call: TRBJ1-4
v_call: TRBV4-3

cdr3_aa: CASSQVGGRGAGELFF
cdr3_nt: TGTGCCAGCAGCCAAGTGGGCGGGAGGGGCGCCGGGGAGCTGTTTTTT
d_call: TRBD2
clone_size: -
j_call: TRBJ2-2
v_call: TRBV4-2

cdr3_aa: CASRPGGAQPQHF
cdr3_nt: TGTGCCAGCAGACCCGGGGGAGCTCAGCCCCAGCATTTT
d_call: -
clone_size: -
j_call: TRBJ1-5
v_call: TRBV28

cdr3_aa: CATSTKTNTEAFF
cdr3_nt: TGTGCCACCAGTACTAAGACGAACACTGAAGCTTTCTTT
d_call: -
clone_size: -
j_call: TRBJ1-1
v_call: TRBV15

cdr3_aa: CASTWGSGSAYEQYF
cdr3_nt: TGTGCCAGCACCTGGGGGAGCGGGAGCGCCTACGAGCAGTACTTC
d_call: TRBD2
clone_size: -
j_call: TRBJ2-7
v_call: TRBV28

cdr3_aa: CAISGDRGYTGELFF
cdr3_nt: TGTGCCATCAGTGGCGACAGGGGCTACACCGGGGAGCTGTTTTTT
d_call: TRBD1
clone_size: -
j_call: TRBJ2-2
v_call: TRBV10-3

cdr3_aa: CSAPYEQYF
cdr3_nt: TGCAGTGCTCCTTACGAGCAGTACTTC
d_call: -
clone_size: -
j_call: TRBJ2-7
v_call: TRBV20-1

cdr3_aa: CASSTLQGALYEQYF
cdr3_nt: TGTGCCAGTAGTACCCTACAGGGTGCCCTCTACGAGCAGTACTTC
d_call: -
clone_size: -
j_call: TRBJ2-7
v_call: TRBV19

cdr3_aa: CASSFITPQREETQYF
cdr3_nt: TGTGCCAGCAGCTTTATCACACCCCAACGGGAAGAGACCCAGTACTTC
d_call: -
clone_size: -
j_call: TRBJ2-5
v_call: TRBV11-2

cdr3_aa: CATRAGGLSNEQFF
cdr3_nt: TGTGCCACCAGAGCGGGAGGGTTGTCCAATGAGCAGTTCTTC
d_call: TRBD2
clone_size: -
j_call: TRBJ2-1
v_call: TRBV2

cdr3_aa: CASGSGILPETQYF
cdr3_nt: TGTGCCAGCGGTAGCGGGATACTCCCGGAGACCCAGTACTTC
d_call: TRBD2
clone_size: -
j_call: TRBJ2-5
v_call: TRBV28

cdr3_aa: CASSQGAGGTDTQYF
cdr3_nt: TGTGCCAGCAGCCAAGGGGCAGGGGGGACAGATACGCAGTATTTT
d_call: -
clone_size: -
j_call: TRBJ2-3
v_call: TRBV4-2

cdr3_aa: CASSTGGSTDTQYF
cdr3_nt: TGTGCCAGCAGTACAGGGGGTAGCACAGATACGCAGTACTTT
d_call: TRBD1
clone_size: -
j_call: TRBJ2-3
v_call: TRBV7-9

cdr3_aa: CASSERLAGEETQYF
cdr3_nt: TGTGCCAGCAGCGAGAGACTAGCGGGAGAAGAGACCCAGTACTTC
d_call: TRBD2
clone_size: -
j_call: TRBJ2-5
v_call: TRBV5-4

cdr3_aa: CASSQDSGTQNEKLFF
cdr3_nt: TGTGCCAGCAGCCAAGACTCCGGGACACAAAACGAAAAACTGTTTTTT
d_call: -
clone_size: -
j_call: TRBJ1-4
v_call: TRBV4-2

cdr3_aa: CASSRRGGDRYF
cdr3_nt: TGTGCCAGCAGCCGGCGCGGAGGGGATAGATATTTT
d_call: -
clone_size: -
j_call: TRBJ1-3
v_call: TRBV6-5

cdr3_aa: CAISERDNLNTEAFF
cdr3_nt: TGTGCCATCAGTGAAAGGGACAACCTGAACACTGAAGCTTTCTTT
d_call: -
clone_size: medium-sized
j_call: TRBJ1-1
v_call: TRBV10-3

cdr3_aa: CASSQSSTDTQYF
cdr3_nt: TGCGCCAGCAGCCAGTCTAGCACAGATACGCAGTATTTT
d_call: -
clone_size: -
j_call: TRBJ2-3
v_call: TRBV5-1

cdr3_aa: CASSVGGRAGRETQYF
cdr3_nt: TGTGCCAGCAGCGTAGGTGGGAGGGCAGGGCGCGAGACCCAGTACTTC
d_call: TRBD2
clone_size: -
j_call: TRBJ2-5
v_call: TRBV9

cdr3_aa: CATSRDAMGSSYEQYF
cdr3_nt: TGTGCCACCAGCAGAGATGCGATGGGCAGTTCCTACGAGCAGTACTTC
d_call: -
clone_size: -
j_call: TRBJ2-7
v_call: TRBV15

cdr3_aa: CASGGSETGELFF
cdr3_nt: TGCGCCAGCGGAGGCAGTGAAACCGGGGAGCTGTTTTTT
d_call: -
clone_size: -
j_call: TRBJ2-2
v_call: TRBV10-1

cdr3_aa: CASAGYGGRIFLNTQYF
cdr3_nt: TGTGCCAGCGCCGGGTATGGCGGGAGGATCTTCCTAAATACGCAGTATTTT
d_call: TRBD2
clone_size: -
j_call: TRBJ2-3
v_call: TRBV2

cdr3_aa: CASSRGGEGANVLTF
cdr3_nt: TGTGCCAGCAGCCGAGGGGGAGAAGGGGCCAACGTCCTGACTTTC
d_call: -
clone_size: -
j_call: TRBJ2-6
v_call: TRBV5-4

cdr3_aa: CASEGRERDIQYF
cdr3_nt: TGTGCCAGCGAGGGTCGGGAACGGGACATTCAGTACTTC
d_call: -
clone_size: -
j_call: TRBJ2-4
v_call: TRBV27

cdr3_aa: CASTAYSGLFSNQPQHF
cdr3_nt: TGTGCCAGCACCGCATATTCGGGTCTCTTTAGCAATCAGCCCCAGCATTTT
d_call: -
clone_size: -
j_call: TRBJ1-5
v_call: TRBV28

cdr3_aa: CASSFSGDTQYF
cdr3_nt: TGTGCCAGCAGTTTTTCGGGGGATACGCAGTATTTT
d_call: -
clone_size: -
j_call: TRBJ2-3
v_call: TRBV27

cdr3_aa: CASSESGRASDTQYF
cdr3_nt: TGCGCCAGCAGTGAGTCTGGCAGGGCATCAGATACGCAGTATTTT
d_call: -
clone_size: -
j_call: TRBJ2-3
v_call: TRBV10-1

cdr3_aa: CASSQAEGRHYGYTF
cdr3_nt: TGCGCCAGCAGCCAAGCGGAGGGGCGACACTATGGCTACACCTTC
d_call: -
clone_size: -
j_call: TRBJ1-2
v_call: TRBV4-3

cdr3_aa: CAISPNSPQAFF
cdr3_nt: TGTGCCATCAGCCCCAACTCCCCCCAAGCTTTCTTT
d_call: -
clone_size: -
j_call: TRBJ1-1
v_call: TRBV10-3

cdr3_aa: CASLRTESNTEAFF
cdr3_nt: TGTGCGAGCTTGAGGACAGAATCGAACACTGAAGCTTTCTTT
d_call: -
clone_size: -
j_call: TRBJ1-1
v_call: TRBV2

cdr3_aa: CASSPERSLTSGYNEQFF
cdr3_nt: TGCGCCAGCAGCCCGGAAAGATCTCTGACTAGCGGTTACAATGAGCAGTTCTTC
d_call: TRBD2
clone_size: -
j_call: TRBJ2-1
v_call: TRBV4-3

cdr3_aa: CASSPGQTNYGYTF
cdr3_nt: TGTGCCAGCTCACCGGGACAGACGAACTATGGCTACACCTTC
d_call: TRBD1
clone_size: -
j_call: TRBJ1-2
v_call: TRBV18

cdr3_aa: CASSPTSGWGDTQYF
cdr3_nt: TGTGCCAGCAGTCCCACTAGCGGGTGGGGAGATACGCAGTATTTT
d_call: TRBD2
clone_size: -
j_call: TRBJ2-3
v_call: TRBV2

cdr3_aa: CASSSTTSDSSYEQYF
cdr3_nt: TGTGCCAGCAGCTCCACTACCTCGGACAGCTCCTACGAGCAGTACTTC
d_call: -
clone_size: -
j_call: TRBJ2-7
v_call: TRBV7-9

cdr3_aa: CASSATSGLAEQYF
cdr3_nt: TGCGCCAGCAGCGCGACTAGCGGGTTGGCCGAGCAGTACTTC
d_call: TRBD2
clone_size: -
j_call: TRBJ2-7
v_call: TRBV5-1

cdr3_aa: CATKRTEFNEQYF
cdr3_nt: TGTGCCACCAAACGGACAGAGTTTAACGAGCAGTACTTC
d_call: -
clone_size: -
j_call: TRBJ2-7
v_call: TRBV15

cdr3_aa: CASSFGTVGSGYTF
cdr3_nt: TGTGCCAGCAGCTTCGGGACAGTCGGGTCCGGCTACACCTTC
d_call: TRBD1
clone_size: -
j_call: TRBJ1-2
v_call: TRBV5-6

cdr3_aa: CASSQTGPGNYGYTF
cdr3_nt: TGTGCCAGCAGCCAAACAGGCCCCGGTAACTATGGCTACACCTTC
d_call: -
clone_size: -
j_call: TRBJ1-2
v_call: TRBV4-2

cdr3_aa: CASSQDHTGELFF
cdr3_nt: TGTGCTAGCAGCCAGGATCACACCGGGGAGCTGTTTTTT
d_call: -
clone_size: -
j_call: TRBJ2-2
v_call: TRBV7-7

cdr3_aa: CASSAPSLNYGYTF
cdr3_nt: TGTGCCAGCAGTGCCCCCTCGTTGAACTATGGCTACACCTTC
d_call: -
clone_size: -
j_call: TRBJ1-2
v_call: TRBV25-1

cdr3_aa: CASSRQGTLNYTF
cdr3_nt: TGTGCCAGCAGCCGTCAGGGGACCTTAAACTACACCTTC
d_call: -
clone_size: -
j_call: TRBJ1-2
v_call: TRBV11-1

cdr3_aa: CSVEGDRVGYTF
cdr3_nt: TGCAGCGTTGAAGGGGACAGGGTAGGCTACACCTTC
d_call: TRBD1
clone_size: -
j_call: TRBJ1-2
v_call: TRBV29-1

cdr3_aa: CASSLDGTSSYNEQFF
cdr3_nt: TGTGCTAGCAGCTTAGATGGGACTAGCTCCTACAATGAGCAGTTCTTC
d_call: TRBD2
clone_size: -
j_call: TRBJ2-1
v_call: TRBV7-7

cdr3_aa: CASSYGTFDQPQHF
cdr3_nt: TGTGCCAGCAGCTACGGGACTTTTGATCAGCCCCAGCATTTT
d_call: -
clone_size: -
j_call: TRBJ1-5
v_call: TRBV5-5

cdr3_aa: CASSGTSGQYNEQFF
cdr3_nt: TGTGCCAGTAGTGGGACTAGCGGGCAGTACAATGAGCAGTTCTTC
d_call: TRBD2
clone_size: -
j_call: TRBJ2-1
v_call: TRBV19

cdr3_aa: CASSERGQGFSHPYEQYF
cdr3_nt: TGTGCCAGCAGTGAAAGGGGACAAGGGTTCTCCCACCCCTACGAGCAGTACTTC
d_call: -
clone_size: -
j_call: TRBJ2-7
v_call: TRBV2

cdr3_aa: CASSPGTGGLETQYF
cdr3_nt: TGTGCCAGCAGTCCCGGGACAGGGGGCTTAGAGACCCAGTACTTC
d_call: TRBD1
clone_size: -
j_call: TRBJ2-5
v_call: TRBV28

cdr3_aa: CASSPTWWTANEQYF
cdr3_nt: TGTGCCAGCAGTCCAACTTGGTGGACTGCAAACGAGCAGTACTTC
d_call: -
clone_size: -
j_call: TRBJ2-7
v_call: TRBV28

cdr3_aa: CSVGRVGRNEQFF
cdr3_nt: TGCAGCGTGGGGCGCGTAGGGAGGAATGAGCAGTTCTTC
d_call: -
clone_size: -
j_call: TRBJ2-1
v_call: TRBV29-1

cdr3_aa: CAISEFSGSGDAQYF
cdr3_nt: TGTGCCATCAGTGAGTTTAGCGGGAGTGGAGATGCGCAGTATTTT
d_call: TRBD2
clone_size: -
j_call: TRBJ2-3
v_call: TRBV10-3

cdr3_aa: CASSQDWTDTTAFF
cdr3_nt: TGTGCCAGCAGCCAAGATTGGACAGATACAACAGCTTTCTTT
d_call: -
clone_size: -
j_call: TRBJ1-1
v_call: TRBV4-2

cdr3_aa: CASSLTGQGDGYTF
cdr3_nt: TGTGCCAGCAGTTTAACAGGGCAAGGGGACGGCTACACCTTC
d_call: -
clone_size: -
j_call: TRBJ1-2
v_call: TRBV27

cdr3_aa: CASSVRRQGVRNEQFF
cdr3_nt: TGTGCCAGCAGCGTACGGCGGCAGGGGGTTCGGAATGAGCAGTTCTTC
d_call: TRBD1
clone_size: -
j_call: TRBJ2-1
v_call: TRBV9